These 31 T cell receptor beta chains were all obtained from the same sample, sequenced in a study of blood T cells in healthy people across ages. The use of a sample-barcoded 5' primer and a J-beta primer mix characterized a second PCR of roughly 7 to 11 cycles. Via MiXCR, TCRdb re-called the 5' RACE reads, giving one row per CDR3 protein. Of around 1.5 million distinct CDR3 sequences listed, 40% to 50% were seen once; the top ten hold under 8%. The sequenced sample was blood. The receptors derive from a woman between 18 and 29 years old in good health.

In this sample, this clonotype turned up a few times. This chain connects TRBV20-1 to TRBJ2-1; TRBD2 agrees at 15 bases. V lost 0 bases and J lost 4; bases outside the gene matches: 7. The CDR3 has 18 residues. Germline V gene sequence: CDR1 DFQATT, CDR2 SNEGSKA (reference sequence). CDR3 DNA sequence: TGCAGTGCTAGAGAATGGACTAGCGGGAGGGGGGTTTACAATGAGCAGTTCTTC. It codes for CSAREWTSGRGVYNEQFF.

This clonotype appeared a few times. The V gene is TRBV30, the J gene TRBJ2-7; D may be TRBD2 (5 bases). Per germline, CDR1 GTSNPN and CDR2 SVGIG (reference sequence). The V end was cut by 5 bases, the J end by 4 bases, with 12 bases between. This CDR3 spans 12 amino acids. CDR3 protein: CAWGLGIYEQYF. CDR3 in DNA: TGTGCCTGGGGACTTGGGATTTACGAGCAGTACTTC. Full variable domain (rest looked up from reference TRBV30 and TRBJ2-7): SQTIHQWPATLVQPVGSPLSLECTVEGTSNPNLYWYRQAAGRGLQLLFYSVGIGQISSEVPQNLSASRPQDRQFILSSKKLLLSDSGFYLCAWGLGIYEQYFGPGTRLTVT.

Comments on this clonotype: The junction departs from germline at one end; a sequencing error may be responsible. J is TRBJ2-3 and V is TRBV20-1; possibly TRBD1 for D (6 bases). Germline CDR1 DFQATT, CDR2 SNEGSKA (reference sequence). CDR3 size: 16 residues. The CDR3 bases are TGCGGTGCTAGAGGGGGAAGAGGGGGTAGCACAGATACGCAGTATTTT. It is translated as CGARGGRGGSTDTQYF.

This clonotype occurred a few times. The CDR3 DNA reads TGTGCCAGCAGCCAATCTGGGGCGAACACCGGGGAGCTGTTTTTT. Translated: CASSQSGANTGELFF. J is TRBJ2-2 and V is TRBV3-1; no clear D. Per the germline V gene, CDR1 is LGHDT and CDR2 is YNNKEL (reference sequence). V gave up 2 bases and J gave up 0 bases, with 7 bases separating them. There are 15 residues in the CDR3.

The chain carries TRBV2 and TRBJ1-5; 10 positions match TRBD1. Per the germline V gene, CDR1 is SNHLY and CDR2 is FYNNEI. The CDR3 contains 18 residues. Trimming at V came to 4 bases and at J to 2 bases, leaving 11 bases not matched to a gene. In DNA, the CDR3 is TGTGCCAGCAGTGTAGTCCCGGGACAGGGGTTGGGCAATCAGCCCCAGCATTTT. Translated: CASSVVPGQGLGNQPQHF. The complete variable domain, with remaining parts taken from reference TRBV2 and TRBJ1-5, reads EPEVTQTPSHQVTQMGQEVILRCVPISNHLYFYWYRQILGQKVEFLVSFYNNEISEKSEIFDDQFSVERPDGSNFTLKIRSTKLEDSAMYFCASSVVPGQGLGNQPQHFGDGTRLSIL.

The chain carries TRBV7-9 and TRBJ2-3; the D gene could be TRBD1 or TRBD2 (5 bases each). Germline CDR1 SEHNR, CDR2 FQNEAQ (reference sequence). V lost 7 bases, J lost 0 bases, and 14 bases lay in between. There are 15 residues in the CDR3. The CDR3 region is CASTVEGRSTDTQYF. The CDR3 DNA follows: TGTGCCAGCACAGTTGAGGGACGGAGCACAGATACGCAGTATTTT.

This clonotype occurred a few times. This chain links TRBV5-1 with TRBJ2-3; 7 bases match TRBD2. Germline trimming cut 3 bases from V and 4 bases from J; bases unmatched to any gene: 5. Germline V CDR1 and CDR2: SGHRS, YFSETQ. The CDR3 loop spans 14 amino acids. The CDR3 here is CASSSSGTADTQYF. The CDR3 DNA sequence: TGCGCCAGCAGCTCGAGCGGGACGGCAGATACGCAGTATTTT.

The chain has TRBV12-3 or TRBV12-4 and TRBJ1-4; D might be TRBD1 (5 bases). The length of the CDR3 is 11 residues. V lost 6 bases and J lost 13, with 12 bases in between. The DNA of the CDR3 is TGTGCCAGCAGGACCGGGACCTTACTGTTTTTT. Translation: CASRTGTLLFF.

This clonotype was found a few times. V gene TRBV4-2 combines with J gene TRBJ2-7, with 13 bases matching TRBD2. V was clipped by 1 base and J by 7 bases; unmatched bases: 10. This CDR3 has 17 residues. CDR1 and CDR2 from the germline V gene are LGHNA and YNFKEQ. For the CDR3, the DNA is TGTGCCAGCAGCCAAGGGACTAGCGGGAGTGAGGGAGGAGAGCAGTACTTC. This gives the protein CASSQGTSGSEGGEQYF.

V and J are TRBV11-2 and TRBJ2-3; D may match TRBD1 or TRBD2 (5 bases each). V was trimmed by 11 bases and J by 4 bases, leaving 7 bases between them. Looked up from germline, CDR1 is SGHAT and CDR2 is FQNNGV. The CDR3 consists of 10 residues. The DNA for the CDR3 is TGTGCCGTGGGGGCAGATACGCAGTATTTT. Its protein is CAVGADTQYF.

There are a few counts of this clonotype. This chain links TRBV29-1 with TRBJ2-5; 10 nucleotides agree with TRBD2. Germline-derived CDR1 and CDR2 are SQVTM and ANQGSEA. J lost 5 bases, V lost 5 bases, and 11 bases had no gene match. The CDR3 length is 15 residues. CDR3 amino acids: CSVLRSSGGRETQYF. The CDR3 region has the DNA TGCAGCGTTTTAAGGTCTAGCGGGGGTCGGGAGACCCAGTACTTC.

In its sample, this clonotype was seen once. V usage is TRBV25-1 and J usage is TRBJ1-4; D is ambiguous. The V and J ends lost 6 bases and 8 bases respectively, with 19 bases between them. This CDR3 contains 15 residues. The germline V gene has CDR1 MGHDK and CDR2 SYGVNS. The CDR3 is CASSTHRLLGEKLFF. The CDR3 DNA sequence: TGTGCCAGCAGCACCCACCGCCTGCTGGGGGAAAAACTGTTTTTT.

The chain has TRBV29-1 and TRBJ1-2; the D gene is possibly TRBD1 (5 bases). Germline CDR1 SQVTM, CDR2 ANQGSEA. Trimming removed 8 bases at V and 7 bases at J, with 11 bases between. This CDR3 comprises 10 residues. DNA of the CDR3: TGCAGCCCCCGACAGCCTGGCTACACCTTC. Translated: CSPRQPGYTF.

V is TRBV5-6 and J is TRBJ2-5; perhaps TRBD2 as D (5 bases). Trimming took off 3 bases at V and 5 bases at J, with 14 bases between the two ends. Germline CDR1 reads SGHDT; CDR2 reads YYEEEE. The length of the CDR3 is 14 residues. The CDR3 DNA reads TGTGCCAGCAGCTGGAAGAGGGCGGGCGAGACCCAGTACTTC. Its protein is CASSWKRAGETQYF.

This clonotype was recorded at least ten times. The chain recombines TRBV29-1 with TRBJ2-7; D remains ambiguous. This CDR3 contains 13 residues. Germline CDR1 reads SQVTM; CDR2 reads ANQGSEA. V lost 6 bases and J lost 5, with 17 bases in between. Here the CDR3 DNA reads TGCAGCGTCGGACGGCGGCTTTCGGACGAGCAGTACTTC. Its protein product is CSVGRRLSDEQYF.

This clonotype has only a few counts. The genes are TRBV11-2 and TRBJ2-7; D unclear. V was clipped by 3 bases and J by 0 bases, with 12 bases between them. The CDR3 spans 15 residues. Germline CDR1 and CDR2: SGHAT and FQNNGV. This CDR3 reads CASSFTNGFSYEQYF. For the CDR3, the DNA is TGTGCCAGCAGCTTCACCAACGGATTCTCCTACGAGCAGTACTTC.

A note on this clonotype: An end of the junction does not agree with germline; a read error may underlie this. The J gene is TRBJ2-1, the V gene TRBV20-1; 8 positions agree with TRBD1. The CDR3 is made up of 14 amino acids. Per germline, CDR1 DFQATT and CDR2 SNEGSKA (reference sequence). The CDR3 loop reads CSARQGSQANGQFF. In nucleotides, the CDR3 is TGCAGTGCTCGACAGGGGTCCCAGGCCAATGGGCAGTTCTTC.

The rearrangement links TRBV27 to TRBJ2-3; 7 nucleotides match TRBD2. Per germline, CDR1 MNHEY and CDR2 SMNVEV (reference sequence). CDR3 length: 15 residues. Trimming at V came to 4 bases and at J to 0 bases, leaving 4 bases not matched to a gene. CDR3 loop: CASSWAGVSTDTQYF. The CDR3 nucleotides are TGTGCCAGCAGTTGGGCGGGGGTTAGCACAGATACGCAGTATTTT.

The chain joins TRBV4-1 to TRBJ2-7, with TRBD2 matching over 7 bases. The germline V gene has CDR1 MGHRA and CDR2 YSYEKL. Germline trimming cut 4 bases from V and 6 bases from J; bases unmatched to any gene: 9. The CDR3 is made up of 14 amino acids. The chain's CDR3 is CASSPYKGEGEQYF. The DNA for the CDR3 is TGCGCCAGCAGCCCCTATAAAGGGGAGGGCGAGCAGTACTTC.

The chain links TRBV6-6 to TRBJ2-5; 13 positions agree with TRBD2. Germline loops: CDR1 MNHNY, CDR2 SVGAGI (reference sequence). Trimming took 2 bases from V and 4 from J; bases not matched to a gene: 4. This CDR3 has 16 residues. For the CDR3, the DNA is TGTGCCAGCAGTTACGGGGGACTAGCGGGGTTAGAGACCCAGTACTTC. Amino acid sequence: CASSYGGLAGLETQYF.

The DNA for the CDR3 is TGTGCCAGCAGTGTCCCGGAGGGTTGGTCTTCGTACTACGAGCAGTACTTC. Its protein is CASSVPEGWSSYYEQYF. The chain links TRBV6-1 to TRBJ2-5; D might be TRBD2 (6 bases). Matching the DNA end better, TRBJ2-7 makes the J call doubtful. CDR3 length equals 17 residues. Germline CDR1 is MNHNS and CDR2 is SASEGT.

This clonotype was picked up one time. The chain employs TRBV2 and TRBJ1-2; no firm D call. Trimming stripped 0 bases from V and 3 bases from J, with 5 bases between. There are 13 residues in the CDR3. Germline lookup yields CDR1 SNHLY and CDR2 FYNNEI. The CDR3 region has the DNA TGTGCCAGCAGTGAAGCGCTACACTATGGCTACACCTTC. Residues: CASSEALHYGYTF.

This clonotype was detected a few times. The J gene is TRBJ1-2, the V gene TRBV20-1; D is perhaps TRBD1 (6 bases). The ends were cut back, 3 bases at V and 4 bases at J, with 15 bases in the middle. The CDR3 is 14 amino acids. Germline lookup yields CDR1 DFQATT and CDR2 SNEGSKA (reference sequence). Written as DNA, the CDR3 is TGCAGTGCTAGCGGGAGAACAGGGAGCTATGGCTACACCTTC. It is translated as CSASGRTGSYGYTF.

This sequence joins TRBV7-9 and TRBJ2-3; D unclear. The CDR3 length is 9 residues. Germline lookup yields CDR1 SEHNR and CDR2 FQNEAQ (reference sequence). Trimming removed 2 bases at V and 13 bases at J, with 4 bases between. The CDR3 is CASSLWEYF. The CDR3 DNA reads as TGTGCCAGCAGCTTATGGGAGTATTTT.

The chain uses TRBV20-1 and TRBJ2-4, with D perhaps assigned TRBD1 or TRBD2 (5 bases each). Trimming left V 3 bases short and J 2 bases short, with 8 bases between. CDR1 is DFQATT, CDR2 SNEGSKA, per germline (reference sequence). The CDR3 extends over 13 amino acids. The CDR3 DNA is TGCAGTGCTAGGGGGGTGACCAAAAACATTCAGTACTTC. Amino acid sequence: CSARGVTKNIQYF.

This clonotype has just a few counts. DNA for the CDR3: TGTGCCAGCAGCTTAATTGGGGACGGAGTCAATGAGCAGTTCTTC. As protein: CASSLIGDGVNEQFF. J is TRBJ2-1 and V is TRBV11-1, with D possibly called TRBD1 or TRBD2 (5 bases each). The CDR3 has 15 residues. V was clipped by 2 bases and J by 6 bases, with 14 bases between them. CDR1 is SGHAT, CDR2 FQDESV, per germline (reference sequence).

This chain connects TRBV20-1 to TRBJ2-5, with 9 bases fitting TRBD1. Trimming cost V 0 bases and J 5 bases; bases outside gene matches: 13. CDR3 length: 17 residues. The germline gives CDR1 DFQATT, CDR2 SNEGSKA (reference sequence). The CDR3 region is CSAREDRGLQSRETQYF. Written as DNA, the CDR3 is TGCAGTGCTAGAGAGGACAGGGGCCTCCAAAGTAGGGAGACCCAGTACTTC.

This clonotype was counted only a few times. This rearrangement joins TRBV6-6 to TRBJ1-2; D unclear. The germline V and J ends were trimmed by 2 bases and 8 bases, with 15 bases remaining between them. Germline V gene data show CDR1 as MNHNY and CDR2 as SVGAGI (reference sequence). This CDR3 has 14 amino acids. As DNA, the CDR3 is TGTGCCAGCAGTTACGAAGGACCGCAGCGGGGCTACACCTTC. Its translation: CASSYEGPQRGYTF.

This chain links TRBV5-1 with TRBJ2-1; 9 nucleotides match TRBD1. The J call may be incorrect, as the DNA end agrees better with TRBJ2-7. This CDR3 region has 19 residues. From germline, CDR1 is SGHRS and CDR2 YFSETQ. The CDR3 DNA is TGCGCCAGCAGCTTGTCGGGACAGGGCACCACAAAATCCTACAATGAGCAGTACTTC. Encoded protein: CASSLSGQGTTKSYNEQYF.

This clonotype has only a few counts. This chain's CDR3 is CASSLAGLYNEQYF. The CDR3 DNA reads TGTGCCAGCAGCTTGGCAGGGCTGTACAATGAGCAGTACTTC. The chain combines TRBV7-2 with TRBJ2-1, with TRBD1 as a possible D gene (5 bases). The last part of the DNA fits TRBJ2-7 better; the J call may be wrong. The CDR3 runs 14 residues. Germline assignment: CDR1 SGHTA and CDR2 FQGNSA.

J is TRBJ1-4 and V is TRBV20-1, with unresolved D. The CDR3 totals 13 residues. V was trimmed by 3 bases and J by 1 base, leaving 6 bases between them. Germline V CDR1 and CDR2: DFQATT, SNEGSKA (reference sequence). The CDR3 nucleotides read TGCAGTGCTAGGGGTGGAACTAATGAAAAACTGTTTTTT. Translated: CSARGGTNEKLFF.